This T cell receptor (beta chain) was recorded in a study of T cell responses to AZD1222 COVID-19 vaccine. Study-level information: Second doses at about 4 or about 12 weeks were pooled.

Germline values: CDR1 LGHDT, CDR2 YNNKEL (reference sequence). Trimming stripped 0 bases from V and 6 bases from J, with 15 bases between. This CDR3 is 17 amino acids long. Measured with immunoSEQ multiplex PCR; TCRdb has only the in-frame clones, and not every one. This sample has about 120,000 clones, with roughly 85% found just once. General study findings and limits: Elevations in Spike-specific TCR breadth and depth followed administration of two AZD1222 doses. Repertoires were obtained solely post-peak T cell response.

On this clone itself: Its matching antigen is unknown.

V gene TRBV3-1 (or the pseudogene TRBV3-2) combines with J gene TRBJ1-6; D gene uncertain. This specimen consisted of peripheral blood, obtained on day 0 of AZD1222 vaccination. The sequence was obtained from an adult in good health. The CDR3 here is CASSQDRGRRGNSPLHF. The CDR3 nucleotides read TGTGCCAGCAGCCAAGATCGAGGGAGGCGGGGTAATTCACCCCTCCACTTT.